These T cell receptor beta chains were read from a single sample in a study of T cell responses to AZD1222 COVID-19 vaccine. Assay used: immunoSEQ multiplex PCR; TCRdb lists only in-frame clones, some missing. In the table there are some 180,000 clones, more than 80% of which are singletons. The sequencing used peripheral blood, collected 28 days after the second dose of the MenACWY control vaccine. The receptor source for this set is an adult who received the MenACWY meningococcal vaccine as a control. Each CDR3 is given with its conserved first and last residue. A D gene is named only where the DNA matches it firmly. Not all rows give a size; the values are once, few, many and, for expanded clones, a class.

CDR3	DNA	length	size	V	D	J
CASSPRDSWMGNSPLHF	TGTGCCAGCAGCCCCCGGGACAGTTGGATGGGTAATTCACCCCTCCACTTT	17	-	TRBV9	TRBD1	TRBJ1-6
CASSLTDGGHEQYF	TGTGCCAGCAGTCTAACGGACGGGGGCCACGAGCAGTACTTC	14	-	TRBV27	-	TRBJ2-7
CATSRQVNTEAFF	TGTGCCACCAGCAGACAAGTGAACACTGAAGCTTTCTTT	13	-	TRBV15	-	TRBJ1-1
CASRDPGTGSDNEQFF	TGCGCCAGCAGGGACCCCGGGACAGGGAGTGACAATGAGCAGTTCTTC	16	-	TRBV5-1	TRBD1	TRBJ2-1
CASSSQGAMRETQYF	TGTGCCAGTAGTTCCCAGGGGGCGATGAGGGAGACCCAGTACTTC	15	-	TRBV19	TRBD1	TRBJ2-5
CASSSSGGNEQYF	TGTGCCAGCAGTTCCTCGGGGGGGAACGAGCAGTACTTC	13	once	TRBV2	TRBD2	TRBJ2-7
CASSPYRVSYEQYF	TGTGCCAGCAGTCCCTACCGGGTTTCCTACGAGCAGTACTTC	14	-	TRBV6-2/TRBV6-3	-	TRBJ2-7
CASSYGTGGAPETQYF	TGTGCCAGCAGTTACGGGACAGGGGGCGCCCCGGAGACCCAGTACTTC	16	-	TRBV28	TRBD1	TRBJ2-5
CASSMGTLVSYEQYF	TGTGCCAGTAGTATGGGGACACTCGTCTCCTACGAGCAGTACTTC	15	-	TRBV19	-	TRBJ2-7
CASSQQTYPAASGPDTQYF	TGTGCCAGCAGCCAACAAACTTACCCAGCAGCGTCGGGACCAGATACGCAGTATTTT	19	-	TRBV3-1/TRBV3-2	-	TRBJ2-3
CASRVNPSTGNSPLHF	TGTGCCAGCAGGGTCAACCCTTCGACAGGAAATTCACCCCTCCACTTT	16	-	TRBV7-2	-	TRBJ1-6
CASSLGGNMGGNTIYF	TGTGCCAGCAGCTTGGGGGGAAATATGGGAGGAAACACCATATATTTT	16	-	TRBV5-6	-	TRBJ1-3
CASSPRSDFNTEAFF	TGTGCCAGCTCACCACGCAGCGATTTTAACACTGAAGCTTTCTTT	15	-	TRBV18	-	TRBJ1-1
CASSNPHGARKLDEQYF	TGTGCCAGCAGCAACCCGCACGGGGCCCGGAAGTTAGACGAGCAGTACTTC	17	-	TRBV7-2	-	TRBJ2-7
CAISSRQGSSGNTIYF	TGTGCCATCAGTTCAAGACAGGGGAGCTCTGGAAACACCATATATTTT	16	-	TRBV10-3	TRBD1	TRBJ1-3
CASSPSTGRTNYGYTF	TGTGCCAGCAGCCCCTCGACAGGGAGGACTAACTATGGCTACACCTTC	16	-	TRBV5-4	TRBD1	TRBJ1-2
CASSQDRLAYGYTF	TGTGCCAGCAGCCAAGATAGATTGGCGTATGGCTACACCTTC	14	-	TRBV3-1/TRBV3-2	-	TRBJ1-2
CASSTTSRSPPWGYTF	TGTGCCAGTAGTACCACATCCCGGAGCCCCCCTTGGGGCTACACCTTC	16	-	TRBV19	-	TRBJ1-2
CASSPQGYNEQFF	TGTGCCAGCAGCCCACAGGGTTACAATGAGCAGTTCTTC	13	few	TRBV11-3	-	TRBJ2-1
CASSLPAGGAGELFF	TGTGCCAGCAGTTTACCGGCAGGGGGGGCCGGGGAGCTGTTTTTT	15	-	TRBV28	-	TRBJ2-2
CSASLIAGAREQFF	TGCAGTGCTAGTCTAATAGCGGGAGCCCGTGAGCAGTTCTTC	14	-	TRBV20-1	TRBD2	TRBJ2-1
CASSQDGDPSGYGYTF	TGCGCCAGCAGCCAAGACGGGGACCCAAGCGGGTATGGCTACACCTTC	16	-	TRBV4-3	-	TRBJ1-2
CASSSWGDGLAKNIQYF	TGTGCCAGCAGCTCCTGGGGGGACGGACTAGCCAAAAACATTCAGTACTTC	17	-	TRBV21-1	-	TRBJ2-4
CASSLQQGAGGYTF	TGCGCCAGCAGCTTACAACAGGGGGCCGGTGGCTACACCTTC	14	-	TRBV5-1	TRBD1	TRBJ1-2
CASSLVLAGAGNEQFF	TGTGCCAGCAGCTTAGTCCTAGCGGGAGCTGGGAATGAGCAGTTCTTC	16	-	TRBV7-2	TRBD2	TRBJ2-1
CASSDVRGWVDEQYF	TGTGCCAGCAGTGACGTCCGGGGATGGGTCGACGAGCAGTACTTC	15	-	TRBV6-1	-	TRBJ2-7
CASSPRATTETQYF	TGTGCCAGCAGTCCGAGGGCGACCACGGAGACCCAGTACTTC	14	-	TRBV7-9	-	TRBJ2-5
CASSFGSASGNTEAFF	TGTGCCAGCAGCTTTGGGTCCGCTTCGGGGAACACTGAAGCTTTCTTT	16	-	TRBV7-3	-	TRBJ1-1
CASSFSQGSADTQYF	TGCGCCAGCAGCTTCTCCCAGGGAAGCGCAGATACGCAGTATTTT	15	-	TRBV5-1	-	TRBJ2-3
CASSQDQRRGNQETQYF	TGTGCCAGCAGCCAAGATCAGAGGAGGGGGAACCAAGAGACCCAGTACTTC	17	-	TRBV14	-	TRBJ2-5
CASSKGQGNGYTF	TGTGCCAGCAGTAAGGGACAGGGTAATGGCTACACCTTC	13	-	TRBV6-2/TRBV6-3	TRBD1	TRBJ1-2
CASSTGTVNYGYTF	TGCGCCAGCAGCACCGGGACTGTGAACTATGGCTACACCTTC	14	once	TRBV5-1	-	TRBJ1-2
CASGLAGSNTGELFF	TGTGCTAGTGGCCTAGCGGGAAGCAACACCGGGGAGCTGTTTTTT	15	-	TRBV12-5	TRBD2	TRBJ2-2